This T cell receptor (beta chain) was obtained from a study of cytomegalovirus exposure and HLA in healthy donors. Study context: The roughly 110 validation repertoires were produced on the same platform as the 720 or so repertoires of the first cohort. This was reported in a later analysis. The study, taken as a whole, reports: The tendency of first-cohort TCR clusters to co-occur in the 120 or so validation repertoires was the finding of a later analysis. It was reported that the classifier diagnosed cytomegalovirus status with high specificity and sensitivity in both the original and validation cohorts.

Note on this clone: Its antigen is as yet unknown.

Using immunoSEQ multiplex PCR, the repertoire was profiled, and TCRdb retains in-frame clones only, with some absent. The sample lists under 250,000 clones, roughly 85% seen once, with around 5.6% in the top ten. Trimming removed 4 bases from V and 2 bases from J, with 5 bases in between. CDR1 is SNHLY and CDR2 is FYNNEI in the germline V gene. The CDR3 has 12 amino acids. This TCR was sampled from a woman aged 18-29 years in good health and CMV-seronegative. The sequenced sample was PBMCs. The J gene is TRBJ2-5, the V gene TRBV2; D remains unclear. CDR3 residues: CASSGQQETQYF. The CDR3, as DNA: TGTGCCAGCAGTGGGCAGCAAGAGACCCAGTACTTC.